The 9 T cell receptor beta chains below all came from one sample that was sequenced in a study of molecular identifiers for immune sequencing clone quantification. TCRdb reanalysed the PCR reads using MiXCR and keeps one entry per CDR3 protein. The table has some 580,000 distinct CDR3 sequences, around 25% seen once. The sequencing input was naive CD8+ T cells from blood, with Jurkat cell RNA spiked in. Subset in this sample: FACS-sorted CD8+CD4-CCR7+CD45RA+ naive T cells. These receptor sequences come from a human donor in good health. Some libraries in this study had Jurkat cell RNA spiked in.

This clonotype was seen a few times. V usage is TRBV7-9 and J usage is TRBJ1-1; D remains unclear. Germline V CDR1 and CDR2: SEHNR, FQNEAQ (reference sequence). V was cut by 1 base and J by 2 bases, with 11 bases left in between. This CDR3 contains 15 residues. CDR3 protein: CASSLGLGLNTEAFF. Written as DNA, the CDR3 is TGTGCCAGCAGCTTAGGACTGGGATTAAACACTGAAGCTTTCTTT.

About this clonotype: Since a much larger clone is just one base distant, this may be a read error. V usage is TRBV15 and J usage is TRBJ1-5, with 11 bases fitting TRBD1. Trimming at V came to 7 bases and at J to 3 bases, leaving 5 bases not matched to a gene. Germline lookup yields CDR1 LNHNV and CDR2 YYDKDF (reference sequence). The CDR3 is made up of 15 amino acids. The CDR3 sequence: CATNRDRGINQPQHF. CDR3 DNA: TGTGCCACCAACAGGGACAGGGGGATCAATCAGCCCCAGCATTTT.

Details on this clonotype: A much larger clone lies one base from this, so it may be a read error. The chain has TRBV20-1 and TRBJ2-7; D might be TRBD2 (5 bases). The CDR3 loop spans 12 amino acids. Germline V gives CDR1 DFQATT, CDR2 SNEGSKA (reference sequence). CDR3 coding DNA: TGCAGTGCTAGAGAGGTCGGTGGGGAGCGGTACTTC. This codes for CSAREVGGERYF.

This clonotype was observed a few times. The chain employs TRBV4-1 and TRBJ1-1; D remains unclear. This CDR3 has 15 residues. The V end was cut by 4 bases, the J end by 0 bases, with 12 bases between. The germline CDR1 and CDR2 sequences are MGHRA and YSYEKL. CDR3 sequence (DNA): TGCGCCAGCAGCCCAGGTCCTTATATGAACACTGAAGCTTTCTTT. Residues: CASSPGPYMNTEAFF.

This clonotype was detected once. Possible read error: a much larger clone is one base away. The V and J genes are TRBV24-1 and TRBJ1-1; the D is unclear. Germline V gives CDR1 KGHDR, CDR2 SFDVKD. This CDR3 is built from 13 residues. Here the CDR3 DNA reads TGTGCCACCAGTGGGGGAACGAACACTGAAGCTATCTTT. Translated, it gives CATSGGTNTEAIF.

The table lists this clonotype with many counts. V is TRBV13 and J is TRBJ1-1, with D perhaps matching TRBD1 (5 bases). Germline V gives CDR1 PRHDT, CDR2 FYEKMQ (reference sequence). V was shortened by 2 bases and J by 7 bases, with 23 bases between the two germline ends. The length of the CDR3 is 17 residues. CDR3 in amino acids: CASSLKGRLRGWGEAFF. CDR3 nucleotides: TGTGCCAGCAGCTTAAAGGGCCGCCTGAGGGGATGGGGTGAAGCTTTCTTT.

Note on this clonotype: A much larger clone lies a single base off, so this may be a read error. V and J are TRBV4-1 and TRBJ2-3, with a tentative D call TRBD1 (5 bases). Looked up from germline, CDR1 is MGHRA and CDR2 is YSYEKL. CDR3 length equals 16 residues. The CDR3 region is CASRQEGKGMVDTQYF. DNA of the CDR3: TGCGCCAGCCGCCAAGAAGGGAAGGGGATGGTAGATACGCAGTATTTT.

In its sample, this clonotype was seen once. The V gene is TRBV12-5, the J gene TRBJ2-3, with D possibly matching TRBD2 (6 bases). The CDR3 contains 15 residues. The V gene lost 2 bases and the J gene lost 2 bases, with 11 bases spanning the gap. CDR1 is LGHNT and CDR2 is FRNRAP in the germline V gene. Here the CDR3 reads CASGLSLATTDTQYF. In DNA form, the CDR3 reads TGTGCTAGTGGTTTGTCTCTAGCGACCACAGATACGCAGTATTTT.

Concerning this clonotype itself: This could be a read error, since a much larger clone is one nucleotide away. The rearrangement joins TRBV5-3 to TRBJ1-1; D call uncertain. TRBV5-3 is sorted into the ORF group, with uncertain function. This CDR3 is 12 amino acids long. CDR3 protein: CAGYDMNTDAFF. CDR3 bases: TGTGCCGGATACGACATGAACACTGATGCTTTCTTT.